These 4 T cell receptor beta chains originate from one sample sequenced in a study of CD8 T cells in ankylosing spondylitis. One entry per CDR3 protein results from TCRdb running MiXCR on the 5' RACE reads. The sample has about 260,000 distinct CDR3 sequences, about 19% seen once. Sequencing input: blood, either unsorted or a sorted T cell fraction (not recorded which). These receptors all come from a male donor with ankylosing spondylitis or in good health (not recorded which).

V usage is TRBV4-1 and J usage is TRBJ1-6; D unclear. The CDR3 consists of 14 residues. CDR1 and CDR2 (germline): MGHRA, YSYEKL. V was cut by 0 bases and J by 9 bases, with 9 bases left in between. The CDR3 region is CASSQEIQISPLHF. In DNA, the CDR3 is TGCGCCAGCAGCCAAGAAATCCAAATTTCACCCCTCCACTTT.

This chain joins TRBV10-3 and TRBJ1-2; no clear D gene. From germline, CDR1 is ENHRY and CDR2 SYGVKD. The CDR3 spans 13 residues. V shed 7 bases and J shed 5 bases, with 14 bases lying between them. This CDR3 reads CAITSAGGYGYTF. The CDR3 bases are TGTGCCATCACATCGGCAGGTGGATATGGCTACACCTTC.

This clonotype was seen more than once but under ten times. In nucleotides, the CDR3 is TGTGCCAGCAGTTCGGGACTAGCGGGGGGGCCTTTGCGATACAATGAGCAGTTCTTC. Translating it yields CASSSGLAGGPLRYNEQFF. This sequence joins TRBV12-3 or TRBV12-4 and TRBJ2-1, with 16 bases identical to TRBD2. The junction had 10 bases not matched to a gene; V was cut back by 4 bases and J by 4 bases. The CDR3 totals 19 residues.

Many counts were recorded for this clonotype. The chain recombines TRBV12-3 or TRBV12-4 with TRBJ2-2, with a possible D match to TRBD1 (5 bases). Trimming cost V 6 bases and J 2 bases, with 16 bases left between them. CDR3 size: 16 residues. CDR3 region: CASSRRTIQNTGELFF. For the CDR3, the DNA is TGTGCCAGCAGCAGACGGACAATACAAAACACCGGGGAGCTGTTTTTT.